Listed here is a single T cell receptor beta chain. The sample comes from a study of blood T cell repertoires in COVID-19. Study-level information: Acute and convalescent COVID-19 specimens originated in the United States, Italy and Spain.

As originally analysed: Using reference gene primer amplification, nucleated cell counts were estimated. Clones were read by immunoSEQ multiplex PCR, and TCRdb kept only the in-frame ones, dropping some. V, J and clone size were drawn from that table, and D and trimming were deduced from the DNA. The data contain 150,000 to 180,000 clones, about 90% of them singletons. CDR3 length equals 14 residues. V lost 2 bases, J lost 6 bases, and 13 bases lay in between. Germline-derived CDR1 and CDR2 are LNHDA and SQIVND (reference sequence). The sample comprised peripheral blood. This clonotype originated in a middle-aged man with acute or convalescent COVID-19. This chain connects TRBV19 to TRBJ1-2; no firm D call. The CDR3 spells CASSISGGYDGYTF. The CDR3 region has the DNA TGTGCCAGTAGTATAAGTGGCGGTTATGATGGCTACACCTTC.